The 32 T cell receptor beta chains below were found in one sample sequenced in a study of T cell responses to AZD1222 COVID-19 vaccine. Some clones are missing from TCRdb's copy, which holds only in-frame ones; the method was immunoSEQ multiplex PCR. The table shows roughly 100,000 clones, with 65% to 85% occurring only once. Specimen: peripheral blood, collected 28 days after the second AZD1222 dose. The receptor source for this set is an adult who received the AZD1222 COVID-19 vaccine.

This clone was seen a handful of times. This chain joins TRBV5-1 and TRBJ2-7; tentatively, D is TRBD1 (5 bases). Germline V gives CDR1 SGHRS, CDR2 YFSETQ. CDR3 length: 14 residues. V was cut by 1 base and J by 3 bases, with 11 bases left in between. CDR3 DNA: TGCGCCAGCAGCTTGACGAGTCAGGGCTACGAGCAGTACTTC. As protein: CASSLTSQGYEQYF.

The chain employs TRBV5-4 and TRBJ2-7, with 8 bases fitting TRBD2. Germline V gene lookup returns CDR1 SGHNT and CDR2 YYREEE (reference sequence). The CDR3 runs 15 residues. V gave up 0 bases and J gave up 3 bases; unmatched junction bases: 5. The CDR3 DNA reads TGTGCCAGCAGCTTGGGGATAGCGGGGAGCTACGAGCAGTACTTC. Its translation: CASSLGIAGSYEQYF.

CDR3 in amino acids: CASSIGVYGGYTF. CDR3 sequence (DNA): TGTGCCAGTAGTATAGGGGTTTATGGTGGCTACACCTTC. The chain carries TRBV19 and TRBJ1-2; D is unclear. The CDR3 contains 13 residues. V was pared by 1 base and J by 7 bases, with 10 bases between. CDR1 is LNHDA and CDR2 is SQIVND in the germline V gene (reference sequence).

This sequence joins TRBV7-2 and TRBJ1-6; possible D gene TRBD1, 5 bases. V lost 3 bases and J lost 0, with 9 bases in between. The CDR3 is 16 residues long. The germline V gene has CDR1 SGHTA and CDR2 FQGNSA. The CDR3 is CASSLGGNSYNSPLHF. The CDR3 nucleotides are TGTGCCAGCAGCTTGGGGGGGAACTCCTATAATTCACCCCTCCACTTT.

This chain connects TRBV7-2 to TRBJ1-2; D unclear. This CDR3 contains 12 residues. Germline CDR1 is SGHTA and CDR2 is FQGNSA. V lost 0 bases and J 7 bases, leaving 6 bases between the germline ends. The chain's CDR3 is CASSLALGGYTF. For the CDR3, the DNA is TGTGCCAGCAGCTTAGCGCTCGGTGGCTACACCTTC.

This clone was seen more than once but under ten times. The gene calls are TRBV5-1 and TRBJ1-1; D is unresolved. V was clipped by 5 bases and J by 2 bases, with 10 bases between them. The CDR3 covers 13 residues. The germline V gene encodes CDR1 SGHRS and CDR2 YFSETQ. DNA for the CDR3: TGCGCCAGCAGAGCAGTGCTTAACACTGAAGCTTTCTTT. It encodes CASRAVLNTEAFF.

This chain uses TRBV10-2 with TRBJ1-1; D is unresolved. Germline V gene lookup returns CDR1 WSHSY and CDR2 SAAADI. The CDR3 contains 12 residues. With 4 bases removed from V and 1 base from J, the gap between germline ends came to 4 bases. DNA of the CDR3: TGCGCCAGCAGTGGAGGGAACACTGAAGCTTTCTTT. Translated, it gives CASSGGNTEAFF.

V usage is TRBV20-1 and J usage is TRBJ1-2; D is unresolved. The V end was cut by 6 bases, the J end by 2 bases, with 7 bases between. The CDR3 spans 11 residues. Germline V gene data show CDR1 as DFQATT and CDR2 as SNEGSKA (reference sequence). CDR3 coding DNA: TGCAGTGCCTCGGACAACTATGGCTACACCTTC. Its protein is CSASDNYGYTF.

Worth noting for this clone: The junction and the germline gene differ at one end; a read error may be behind it. The rearrangement links TRBV7-9 to TRBJ1-2; D not resolved. CDR3 length equals 15 residues. Germline CDR1 is SEHNR and CDR2 is FQNEAQ (reference sequence). The CDR3 bases are TGTGCCAGCAGTTTAGATGGAACTCCTAACTATGGCTACACCTTC. This translates into CASSLDGTPNYGYTF. The variable domain in full, completed from reference TRBV7-9 and TRBJ1-2, reads DTGVSQNPRHKITKRGQNVTFRCDPISEHNRLYWYRQTLGQGPEFLTYFQNEAQLEKSRLLSDRFSAERPKGSFSTLEIQRTEQGDSAMYLCASSLDGTPNYGYTFGSGTRLTVV.

The chain recombines TRBV27 with TRBJ1-1, with unresolved D. CDR1 and CDR2 from the germline V gene are MNHEY and SMNVEV (reference sequence). CDR3 length: 16 residues. The V end lost 4 bases, the J end lost 9 bases, and 24 bases lay between the germline ends. As DNA, the CDR3 is TGTGCCAGCAGTTCTCCTCTTCTACCGACCCCAATTAAAGCTTTCTTT. Translation: CASSSPLLPTPIKAFF.

The rearrangement links TRBV11-2 to TRBJ2-1, with 11 bases fitting TRBD2. Germline V CDR1 and CDR2: SGHAT, FQNNGV. V lost 5 bases, J lost 7 bases, and 7 bases stayed unmatched. This CDR3 spans 15 amino acids. In DNA, the CDR3 is TGTGCCAGCAGCCCCATAGCGGGGGGGAGAAATGAGCAGTTCTTC. It yields the protein CASSPIAGGRNEQFF.

The chain joins TRBV3-1 (or the pseudogene TRBV3-2) to TRBJ1-2, with D perhaps matching TRBD1 (5 bases). The germline V gene encodes CDR1 LGHDT and CDR2 YNNKEL (reference sequence). Trimming removed 0 bases at V and 6 bases at J, with 8 bases between. The CDR3 spans 13 residues. The CDR3 bases are TGTGCCAGCAGCCAAGAGGGCAGGGATGGCTACACCTTC. It specifies CASSQEGRDGYTF.

The V and J genes are TRBV18 and TRBJ1-3; TRBD1 agrees at 9 bases. The CDR3 loop spans 15 amino acids. In germline, CDR1 is KGHSH, CDR2 LQKENI. The junction had 3 bases not matched to a gene; V was cut back by 3 bases and J by 3 bases. The CDR3 reads CASSPGTGYGNTIYF. The CDR3 region has the DNA TGTGCCAGCTCACCCGGGACAGGGTATGGAAACACCATATATTTT.

This chain uses TRBV10-3 with TRBJ1-5, with 12 positions matching TRBD1. CDR3 length equals 15 residues. The germline V gene encodes CDR1 ENHRY and CDR2 SYGVKD. Trimming at V came to 4 bases and at J to 7 bases, leaving 5 bases not matched to a gene. The CDR3 bases are TGTGCCATCAGTGGGGGGGACAGGGGGCGGCAGCCCCAGCATTTT. Translating gives CAISGGDRGRQPQHF.

The genes are TRBV25-1 and TRBJ1-1; D is possibly TRBD1 (6 bases). The germline V gene encodes CDR1 MGHDK and CDR2 SYGVNS. The length of the CDR3 is 14 residues. V was shortened by 9 bases and J by 2 bases, with 16 bases between the two germline ends. This CDR3 reads CASKPPGANTEAFF. As DNA, the CDR3 is TGTGCCAGTAAACCCCCAGGGGCAAACACTGAAGCTTTCTTT.

Here the CDR3 reads CASGKAGNTGELFF. DNA for the CDR3: TGTGCCAGCGGCAAGGCAGGGAACACCGGGGAGCTGTTTTTT. V usage is TRBV7-3 and J usage is TRBJ2-2; D not resolved. V lost 8 bases and J 1 base, leaving 11 bases between the germline ends. Germline CDR1 reads SGHTA; CDR2 reads FQGTGA. The CDR3 contains 14 residues. The full variable domain, its missing parts supplied by reference TRBV7-3 and TRBJ2-2, is GAGVSQTPSNKVTEKGKYVELRCDPISGHTALYWYRQSLGQGPEFLIYFQGTGAADDSGLPNDRFFAVRPEGSVSTLKIQRTERGDSAVYLCASGKAGNTGELFFGEGSRLTVL.

This clone has more than one count but fewer than ten. This chain connects TRBV6-5 to TRBJ1-2, with TRBD1 matching 7 bases. The CDR3 runs to 13 residues. Per the germline V gene, CDR1 is MNHEY and CDR2 is SVGAGI. J was trimmed by 3 bases and V by 7 bases; bases with no gene match: 5. The CDR3 DNA follows: TGTGCCAGCATGGGACAGATTTACTATGGCTACACCTTC. Its protein is CASMGQIYYGYTF.

The chain joins TRBV7-9 to TRBJ1-2; no firm D call. CDR1 SEHNR and CDR2 FQNEAQ come from the germline V gene (reference sequence). This CDR3 spans 15 amino acids. V lost 2 bases and J lost 0, with 10 bases in between. CDR3 protein: CASSLSLSTNYGYTF. CDR3 DNA sequence: TGTGCCAGCAGCTTAAGTTTATCCACTAACTATGGCTACACCTTC.

The chain recombines TRBV7-9 with TRBJ1-1; D gene ambiguous. The CDR3 runs to 14 residues. Trimming left V 8 bases short and J 5 bases short, with 18 bases between. Germline CDR1 and CDR2: SEHNR and FQNEAQ (reference sequence). CDR3 coding DNA: TGTGCCAGCGACCATCTTGGGGTCGGGACTGAAGCTTTCTTT. Protein: CASDHLGVGTEAFF.

The V call is TRBV19, the J call TRBJ2-7; 8 bases map to TRBD1. With V trimmed by 2 bases and J by 0 bases, 3 bases remained unmatched. From germline, CDR1 is LNHDA and CDR2 SQIVND (reference sequence). This CDR3 is built from 15 residues. The CDR3 bases are TGTGCCAGTAGTATAACGACAGGGGACTCCTACGAGCAGTACTTC. This sequence encodes CASSITTGDSYEQYF.

The DNA for the CDR3 is TGTGCCTGGAGTCGGGATTCACCCCTCCACTTT. It encodes CAWSRDSPLHF. The genes are TRBV30 and TRBJ1-6; D remains unclear. CDR1 and CDR2 (germline): GTSNPN, SVGIG (reference sequence). The CDR3 has 11 amino acids. Trimming left V 2 bases short and J 8 bases short, with 4 bases between.

The chain has TRBV24-1 and TRBJ1-5; weak D call: TRBD1 (5 bases). There are 13 residues in the CDR3. V lost 4 bases to trimming and J lost 2 bases, with 5 bases between them. CDR1 and CDR2 (germline): KGHDR, SFDVKD. CDR3 sequence: CATSDRGNQPQHF. Written as DNA, the CDR3 is TGTGCCACCAGTGACAGGGGCAATCAGCCCCAGCATTTT.

V and J are TRBV5-1 and TRBJ1-6, with 10 bases lining up with TRBD1. V was clipped by 0 bases and J by 0 bases; unmatched bases: 3. The V gene's germline CDR1 is SGHRS and CDR2 YFSETQ. There are 18 residues in the CDR3. CDR3 in DNA: TGCGCCAGCAGCTTGGGGGGACAGGGGAGCTCCTATAATTCACCCCTCCACTTT. Translating it yields CASSLGGQGSSYNSPLHF.

This chain connects TRBV5-6 to TRBJ2-3; possibly TRBD1 for D (6 bases). This CDR3 contains 15 residues. Trimming stripped 2 bases from V and 0 bases from J, with 10 bases between. Germline V gene data show CDR1 as SGHDT and CDR2 as YYEEEE. CDR3 residues: CASSFRTVSTDTQYF. As DNA, the CDR3 is TGTGCCAGCAGCTTTCGGACAGTTAGCACAGATACGCAGTATTTT.

This clone showed up just a few times. The J gene is TRBJ1-1, the V gene TRBV7-9; D not resolved. Germline CDR1 reads SEHNR; CDR2 reads FQNEAQ (reference sequence). The length of the CDR3 is 13 residues. V dropped 1 base and J dropped 4 bases, with 7 bases sitting between them. CDR3 protein: CASSLGESTEAFF. The CDR3 nucleotides are TGTGCCAGCAGCTTAGGCGAGAGCACTGAAGCTTTCTTT.

The chain is built from TRBV6-6 and TRBJ1-1; tentatively, D is TRBD1 (5 bases). CDR1 MNHNY and CDR2 SVGAGI come from the germline V gene (reference sequence). The CDR3 sequence is 14 residues long. Trimming pared 4 bases from V and 1 base from J, leaving 10 bases between. CDR3 amino acids: CASSSKGKNTEAFF. CDR3 nucleotide sequence: TGTGCCAGCAGTTCAAAGGGGAAGAACACTGAAGCTTTCTTT.

J is TRBJ1-4 and V is TRBV3-1 (or the pseudogene TRBV3-2), with D possibly TRBD1 on 6 matching bases. The CDR3 extends over 18 amino acids. The germline gives CDR1 LGHDT, CDR2 YNNKEL (reference sequence). Trimming cost V 3 bases and J 3 bases, with 20 bases left between them. The CDR3 loop reads CASSQSPSSDRSNEKLFF. The CDR3 nucleotides read TGTGCCAGCAGCCAGAGTCCTTCTTCGGACAGATCTAATGAAAAACTGTTTTTT.

The gene calls are TRBV5-1 and TRBJ2-3; D possibly corresponds to TRBD1 (6 bases). The CDR3 runs 14 residues. V lost 4 bases and J 2 bases, leaving 11 bases between the germline ends. The germline CDR1 and CDR2 sequences are SGHRS and YFSETQ. The CDR3 loop is CASSPGANTDTQYF. CDR3 DNA sequence: TGCGCCAGCAGCCCAGGGGCGAACACAGATACGCAGTATTTT.

V gene TRBV18 combines with J gene TRBJ2-1; D is unresolved. V was pared by 2 bases and J by 2 bases, with 10 bases between. The germline gives CDR1 KGHSH, CDR2 LQKENI. The CDR3 loop spans 15 amino acids. This CDR3 is CASSPESRTYNEQFF. The CDR3 DNA reads TGTGCCAGCTCACCAGAGAGCCGCACCTACAATGAGCAGTTCTTC.

The chain recombines TRBV6-5 with TRBJ2-1, with D tentatively TRBD2 (6 bases). Trimming took off 0 bases at V and 4 bases at J, with 10 bases between the two ends. The CDR3 length is 15 residues. Germline CDR1 MNHEY, CDR2 SVGAGI. In DNA form, the CDR3 reads TGTGCCAGCAGTTACTCGATCGGGACTTACAATGAGCAGTTCTTC. Protein: CASSYSIGTYNEQFF.

The chain has TRBV3-1 (or the pseudogene TRBV3-2) and TRBJ1-2; D is unclear. There are 13 residues in the CDR3. V was cut by 1 base and J by 6 bases, with 9 bases left in between. Germline V gene sequence: CDR1 LGHDT, CDR2 YNNKEL (reference sequence). The CDR3 is CASSQGRVDGYTF. The DNA for the CDR3 is TGTGCCAGCAGCCAAGGCCGCGTAGATGGCTACACCTTC.

The chain has TRBV19 and TRBJ2-5; 7 positions agree with TRBD1. The V and J ends lost 4 bases and 2 bases, in that order; junction bases with no gene match: 10. The CDR3 totals 16 residues. CDR1 and CDR2 from the germline V gene are LNHDA and SQIVND (reference sequence). The CDR3 DNA sequence: TGTGCCAGTAGTACTTCGATAGTACAGGGGCAAGAGACCCAGTACTTC. Amino acid sequence: CASSTSIVQGQETQYF.